This passage covers 5 T cell receptor beta chains from one sample sequenced in a study of cytomegalovirus exposure and HLA in healthy donors. With 60 Vbeta and 13 Jbeta primers, the PCR was carried out. TCRdb keeps only in-frame clones here, not all; method: immunoSEQ multiplex PCR. Of approximately 170,000 clones in the sample, roughly 70% were seen once. The sample taken for sequencing was PBMCs. These receptors all come from a woman in her forties in good health and CMV-seropositive.

The V call is TRBV29-1, the J call TRBJ2-1; perhaps TRBD2 as D (5 bases). Germline V gives CDR1 SQVTM, CDR2 ANQGSEA. The CDR3 totals 15 residues. V lost 7 bases to trimming and J lost 5 bases, with 21 bases between them. CDR3 coding DNA: TGCAGCGCCCGAACTAGGCTTCCGACCGACAATGAGCAGTTCTTC. Encoded protein: CSARTRLPTDNEQFF.

The rearrangement links TRBV9 to TRBJ2-3; D not certain. V lost 2 bases and J 5 bases, leaving 12 bases between the germline ends. From germline, CDR1 is SGDLS and CDR2 YYNGEE. The CDR3 spans 14 residues. CDR3 DNA: TGTGCCAGCAGCGTCTCTCCTACCGGAGATACGCAGTATTTT. It yields the protein CASSVSPTGDTQYF.

In its sample, this clone was seen once. The gene calls are TRBV21-1 and TRBJ2-7; the table's TRBD2 call for D was not verified on the DNA. TRBV21-1 is recorded as a pseudogene. The CDR3 has 16 amino acids. The DNA for the CDR3 is TGTGCCAGCAGCAAAGGGGGGACTAGCGAGTCCTACGAGCAGTACTTC. This translates into CASSKGGTSESYEQYF.

On this clone: At one boundary the junction diverges from the germline segment, which might be a read error. The J gene is TRBJ2-1, the V gene TRBV7-9; TRBD2 aligns across 9 bases. This CDR3 contains 15 residues. CDR1 SEHNR and CDR2 FQNEAQ come from the germline V gene (reference sequence). The CDR3 DNA reads TGTGCCAGCAGCTTAATAGCGGGGGACTACGATGAGCAGTTCTTC. It encodes CASSLIAGDYDEQFF.

This clone was observed a handful of times. This chain uses TRBV5-6 with TRBJ1-2; D gene unclear. V was clipped by 1 base and J by 4 bases, with 8 bases between them. Germline V lookup: CDR1 SGHDT, CDR2 YYEEEE. The CDR3 is made up of 13 amino acids. CDR3 DNA: TGTGCCAGCAGCTTGCCAGGTATCTATGGCTACACCTTC. It encodes CASSLPGIYGYTF.